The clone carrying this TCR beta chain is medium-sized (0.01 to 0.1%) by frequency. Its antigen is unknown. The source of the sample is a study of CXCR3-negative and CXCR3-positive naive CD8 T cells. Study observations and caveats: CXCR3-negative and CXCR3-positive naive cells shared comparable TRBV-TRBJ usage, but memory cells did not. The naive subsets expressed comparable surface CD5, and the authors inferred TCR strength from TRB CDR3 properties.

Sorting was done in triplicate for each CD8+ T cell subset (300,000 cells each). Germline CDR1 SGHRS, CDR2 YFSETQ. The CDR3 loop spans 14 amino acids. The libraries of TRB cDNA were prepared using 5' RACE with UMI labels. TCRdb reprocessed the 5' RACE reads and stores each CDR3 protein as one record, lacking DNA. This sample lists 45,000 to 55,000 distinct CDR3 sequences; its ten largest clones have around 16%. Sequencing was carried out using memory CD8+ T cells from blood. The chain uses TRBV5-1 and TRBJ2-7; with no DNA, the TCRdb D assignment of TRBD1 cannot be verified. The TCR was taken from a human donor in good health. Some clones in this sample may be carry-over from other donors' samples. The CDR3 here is CASSPGDSSYEQYF.